The next 4 T cell receptor beta chains were all read from a single sample in a study of identical twins. TCRdb analysed the 5' RACE reads with MiXCR anew, one entry per CDR3 protein. The data hold more than 350,000 distinct CDR3 sequences, with about 9% observed a single time. Sequencing was carried out using naive T cells sorted from blood. Source of these receptors: a woman between 50 and 59 years old in good health.

This clonotype was observed at least ten times. The V call is TRBV12-3 or TRBV12-4, the J call TRBJ2-4; D is unclear. The CDR3 has 14 amino acids. V was cut by 11 bases and J by 0 bases, with 14 bases left in between. As DNA, the CDR3 is TGTGCCTTCTCTCTTATTCTAGCCAAAAACATTCAGTACTTC. Translating it yields CAFSLILAKNIQYF.

A few counts support this clonotype. This chain joins TRBV6-5 and TRBJ1-3; unclear D gene. CDR1 is MNHEY, CDR2 SVGAGI, per germline. The CDR3 contains 15 residues. Trimming left V 0 bases short and J 3 bases short, with 9 bases between. This chain's CDR3 is CASSYSNRFGNTIYF. CDR3 in DNA: TGTGCCAGCAGTTACTCGAACAGATTTGGAAACACCATATATTTT.

This clonotype was recorded at least ten times. The rearrangement uses TRBV12-3 or TRBV12-4 and TRBJ1-1; possible D gene TRBD1, 5 bases. The CDR3 consists of 12 residues. V was cut by 6 bases and J by 6 bases, with 11 bases left in between. CDR3 region: CASSPGLAEAFF. The CDR3 DNA is TGTGCCAGCAGCCCAGGGTTGGCTGAAGCTTTCTTT.

The chain has TRBV25-1 and TRBJ2-1; TRBD1 matches at 7 bases. The CDR3 is made up of 15 amino acids. Trimming cost V 6 bases and J 6 bases; bases outside gene matches: 11. From germline, CDR1 is MGHDK and CDR2 SYGVNS. The CDR3 DNA is TGTGCCAGCAGGATAACAGGGGATGGGGGCAATGAGCAGTTCTTC. It translates to CASRITGDGGNEQFF.